The 12 T cell receptor beta chains given below trace back to one sample, sequenced in a study of cytomegalovirus exposure and HLA in healthy donors. PCR amplification relied on 60 Vbeta primers (plus 13 Jbeta primers). Assay: immunoSEQ multiplex PCR; the TCRdb copy retains only in-frame clones and omits some. The table includes 140,000 to 150,000 clones, just under 85% detected once. Sequenced material: PBMCs. These TCRs come from an older woman in good health and CMV-seropositive.

The chain carries TRBV5-8 and TRBJ2-1; 10 positions match TRBD2. The CDR3 sequence is 15 residues long. Germline values: CDR1 SGHTS, CDR2 YDEGEE. The V and J ends lost 4 bases and 4 bases, in that order; junction bases with no gene match: 5. The CDR3 DNA reads TGTGCCAGCAGCCGAGGACTAGCGGTGTACAATGAGCAGTTCTTC. Its translation is CASSRGLAVYNEQFF.

The chain is built from TRBV6-1 and TRBJ2-7; the D is unclear. CDR3 length: 13 residues. Germline CDR1 reads MNHNS; CDR2 reads SASEGT. Trimming shortened V by 4 bases and J by 0 bases, and 7 bases separated the two germline ends. This CDR3 is CASSGGPSYEQYF. CDR3 nucleotides: TGTGCCAGCAGTGGAGGCCCCTCCTACGAGCAGTACTTC.

The CDR3 coding sequence is TGTGCCAGCAGCCTCTCCCTAGCGGGAGGGCTCAATGAGCAGTTCTTC. Translated, it gives CASSLSLAGGLNEQFF. V usage is TRBV9 and J usage is TRBJ2-1; 12 bases agree with TRBD2. Germline CDR1 is SGDLS and CDR2 is YYNGEE. CDR3 length: 16 residues. Losses at the gene ends were 4 bases for V and 6 bases for J; bases not matched to a gene: 8. Drawing the rest from reference TRBV9 and TRBJ2-1, the complete variable domain is DSGVTQTPKHLITATGQRVTLRCSPRSGDLSVYWYQQSLDQGLQFLIQYYNGEERAKGNILERFSAQQFPDLHSELNLSSLELGDSALYFCASSLSLAGGLNEQFFGPGTRLTVL.

The rearrangement links TRBV19 to TRBJ2-7, with a possible D match to TRBD1 (5 bases). CDR1 is LNHDA, CDR2 SQIVND, per germline (reference sequence). The CDR3 length is 11 residues. V lost 4 bases to trimming and J lost 8 bases, with 9 bases between them. CDR3 region: CASSRQGKQYF. The CDR3 coding sequence is TGTGCCAGTAGTAGGCAGGGTAAGCAGTACTTC. The full variable domain, with the rest looked up from reference TRBV19 and TRBJ2-7, is DGGITQSPKYLFRKEGQNVTLSCEQNLNHDAMYWYRQDPGQGLRLIYYSQIVNDFQKGDIAEGYSVSREKKESFPLTVTSAQKNPTAFYLCASSRQGKQYFGPGTRLTVT.

This chain connects TRBV18 to TRBJ2-7; unclear D gene. The germline gives CDR1 KGHSH, CDR2 LQKENI. CDR3 length equals 15 residues. Between the trimmed V and J ends, which lost 6 bases and 2 bases, there was a span of 17 bases. Written as DNA, the CDR3 is TGTGCCAGCTCCTTTGGTGCTGGCCCAACCTACGAGCAGTACTTC. Translating gives CASSFGAGPTYEQYF.

This clone has more than one count but fewer than ten. The DNA for the CDR3 is TGTGCCAGTAGTCCTGAGGGCCAAGAGACCCAGTACTTC. Translating it yields CASSPEGQETQYF. V is TRBV19 and J is TRBJ2-5, with D maybe TRBD2 (5 bases). Trimming removed 5 bases at V and 1 base at J, with 8 bases between. The germline gives CDR1 LNHDA, CDR2 SQIVND (reference sequence). The CDR3 covers 13 residues.

The table lists this clone with a few counts. The V gene is TRBV4-3, the J gene TRBJ2-7, with unresolved D. Germline loops: CDR1 LGHNA, CDR2 YSLEER. The CDR3 is 15 residues long. V shed 4 bases and J shed 3 bases, with 16 bases lying between them. The CDR3 bases are TGCGCCAGCAGCCCTTACTGGGTACAGAGCTACGAGCAGTACTTC. Amino acids: CASSPYWVQSYEQYF.

J is TRBJ2-1 and V is TRBV30; unclear D gene. Germline V lookup: CDR1 GTSNPN, CDR2 SVGIG (reference sequence). The ends were cut back, 3 bases at V and 6 bases at J, with 18 bases in the middle. The CDR3 consists of 15 residues. CDR3 protein: CAWRNFRVGSNEQFF. The CDR3 bases are TGTGCCTGGAGAAATTTCCGGGTAGGTAGCAATGAGCAGTTCTTC. Full variable domain (missing parts from reference TRBV30 and TRBJ2-1): SQTIHQWPATLVQPVGSPLSLECTVEGTSNPNLYWYRQAAGRGLQLLFYSVGIGQISSEVPQNLSASRPQDRQFILSSKKLLLSDSGFYLCAWRNFRVGSNEQFFGPGTRLTVL.

The chain links TRBV27 to TRBJ2-7, with 11 bases that match TRBD1. Germline V CDR1 and CDR2: MNHEY, SMNVEV (reference sequence). Trimming took 4 bases from V and 9 from J; bases not matched to a gene: 14. The CDR3 has 16 amino acids. CDR3 region: CASSSLIGQGASGQYF. DNA of the CDR3: TGTGCCAGCAGTTCACTTATCGGACAGGGGGCGAGTGGGCAGTACTTC.

This CDR3 is CASSQRFGQGITDTQYF. In DNA form, the CDR3 reads TGTGCCAGCAGCCAACGTTTCGGACAGGGGATTACAGATACGCAGTATTTT. This chain uses TRBV14 with TRBJ2-3; TRBD1 matches at 9 bases. The length of the CDR3 is 17 residues. V lost 2 bases, J lost 3 bases, and 9 bases stayed unmatched. Germline CDR1 and CDR2: SGHDN and FVKESK.

The chain has TRBV4-2 and TRBJ1-4; a possible D gene is TRBD1 (6 bases). The ends were cut back, 0 bases at V and 8 bases at J, with 25 bases in the middle. CDR1 and CDR2 (germline): LGHNA, YNFKEQ. The CDR3 runs 19 residues. Here the CDR3 reads CASSQEGLEAGGDNEKLFF. In DNA form, the CDR3 reads TGTGCCAGCAGCCAAGAGGGTTTGGAGGCGGGGGGCGATAACGAAAAACTGTTTTTT.

This sequence joins TRBV9 and TRBJ2-5; tentative D call: TRBD1 (5 bases). The CDR3 extends over 13 amino acids. V was pared by 0 bases and J by 7 bases, with 10 bases between. Looked up from germline, CDR1 is SGDLS and CDR2 is YYNGEE. CDR3: CASSVGGPGTQYF. In DNA form, the CDR3 reads TGTGCCAGCAGCGTAGGGGGCCCGGGGACCCAGTACTTC. Using reference TRBV9 and TRBJ2-5 for the parts outside the CDR3, the full variable domain is DSGVTQTPKHLITATGQRVTLRCSPRSGDLSVYWYQQSLDQGLQFLIQYYNGEERAKGNILERFSAQQFPDLHSELNLSSLELGDSALYFCASSVGGPGTQYFGPGTRLLVL.